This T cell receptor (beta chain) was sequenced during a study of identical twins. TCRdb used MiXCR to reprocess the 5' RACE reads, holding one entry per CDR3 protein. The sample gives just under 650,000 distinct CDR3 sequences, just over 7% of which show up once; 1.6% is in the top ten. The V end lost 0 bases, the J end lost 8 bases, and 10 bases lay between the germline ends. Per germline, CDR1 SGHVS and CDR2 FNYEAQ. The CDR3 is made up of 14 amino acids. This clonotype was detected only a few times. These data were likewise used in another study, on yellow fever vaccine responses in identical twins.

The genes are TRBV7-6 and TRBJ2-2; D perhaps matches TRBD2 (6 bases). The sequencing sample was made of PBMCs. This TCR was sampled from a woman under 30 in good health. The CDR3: CASSLAGGVGELFF. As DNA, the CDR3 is TGTGCCAGCAGCTTAGCGGGAGGAGTTGGGGAGCTGTTTTTT.